Frequency places the clone carrying this T cell receptor (beta chain) as medium-sized. About 37,500 genome equivalents of blood DNA were amplified for TRB. This specimen comes from a study of T cell clusters in autoimmune cytopenias. TRB was amplified by touch-down multiplex PCR, primer pools A and B combined. TCRdb reprocessed the multiplex PCR reads; each CDR3 protein has one entry and no DNA is given. The listing contains about 890 distinct CDR3 sequences. Germline CDR1 and CDR2: MNHEY and SMNVEV (reference sequence). The CDR3 extends over 19 amino acids. This receptor was identified in a human donor with an autoimmune cytopenia or autoimmune hepatitis (not recorded which). The chain carries TRBV27 and TRBJ2-5; TCRdb picks TRBD2, but there is no DNA to check that call. Sequenced: peripheral blood. This chain's CDR3 is CASSLGLAGGLKPGETQYF.